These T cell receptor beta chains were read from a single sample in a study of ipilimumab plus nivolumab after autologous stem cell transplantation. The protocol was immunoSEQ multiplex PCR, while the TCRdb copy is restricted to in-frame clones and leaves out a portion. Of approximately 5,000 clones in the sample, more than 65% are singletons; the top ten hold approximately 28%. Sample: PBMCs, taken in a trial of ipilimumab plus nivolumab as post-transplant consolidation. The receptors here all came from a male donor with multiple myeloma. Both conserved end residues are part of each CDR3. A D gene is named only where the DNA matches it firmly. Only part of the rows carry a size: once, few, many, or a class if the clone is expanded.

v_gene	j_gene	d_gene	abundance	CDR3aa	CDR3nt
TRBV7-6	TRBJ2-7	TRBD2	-	CATGGGEYEQYF	TGTGCCACCGGCGGGGGGGAGTACGAGCAGTACTTC
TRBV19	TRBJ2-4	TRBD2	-	CASSTTSGGKNIQYF	TGTGCCAGTAGTACGACTAGCGGGGGCAAAAACATTCAGTACTTC
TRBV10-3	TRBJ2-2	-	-	CAIKGGGETGELFF	TGTGCCATCAAGGGAGGGGGAGAAACCGGGGAGCTGTTTTTT
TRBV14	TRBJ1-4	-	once	CASSHRNWGEKLFF	TGTGCCAGCAGCCACCGGAACTGGGGCGAAAAACTGTTTTTT
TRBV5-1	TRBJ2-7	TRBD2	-	CASSPAVAGGLYEQYF	TGCGCCAGCAGCCCAGCCGTTGCGGGGGGACTCTACGAGCAGTACTTC
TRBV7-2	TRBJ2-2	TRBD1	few	CASRQGGTGKLFF	TGTGCCAGCAGACAAGGGGGCACAGGGAAACTGTTTTTT
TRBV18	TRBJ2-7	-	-	CASSNSPPASHHEQYF	TGTGCCAGCTCCAACTCCCCCCCGGCTAGCCACCACGAGCAGTACTTC
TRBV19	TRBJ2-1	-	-	CASSWTAGDNEQFF	TGTGCCAGTAGCTGGACCGCGGGCGACAATGAGCAGTTCTTC
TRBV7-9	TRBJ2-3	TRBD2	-	CASIPFTSGSTDTQYF	TGTGCCAGCATTCCCTTCACTAGCGGGAGCACAGATACGCAGTATTTT
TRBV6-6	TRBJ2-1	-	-	CASSYSNGDEQFF	TGTGCCAGCAGTTACTCGAACGGGGATGAGCAGTTCTTC
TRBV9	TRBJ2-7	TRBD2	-	CASSVSGAGGPYEQYF	TGTGCCAGCAGCGTAAGTGGAGCGGGAGGCCCGTACGAGCAGTACTTC
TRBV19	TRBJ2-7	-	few	CASSITRTAPYYEQYF	TGTGCCAGTAGTATTACCAGGACGGCGCCATACTACGAGCAGTACTTC
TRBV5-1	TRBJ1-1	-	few	CASSLRGWGTEAFF	TGTGCCAGCAGCTTACGGGGATGGGGCACTGAAGCTTTCTTT
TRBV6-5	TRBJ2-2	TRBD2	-	CASSYLSGGTGELFF	TGTGCCAGCAGTTATCTCAGCGGGGGGACCGGGGAGCTGTTTTTT
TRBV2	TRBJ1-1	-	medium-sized	CASSVNGLTEAFF	TGTGCCAGCAGTGTAAACGGGTTGACTGAAGCTTTCTTT
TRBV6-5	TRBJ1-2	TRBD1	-	CASSTRTGLYGYTF	TGTGCCAGCAGTACCCGGACAGGGCTCTATGGCTACACCTTC
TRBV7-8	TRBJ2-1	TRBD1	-	CASSLVGTGYNEQFF	TGTGCCAGCAGCTTAGTTGGGACAGGGTACAATGAGCAGTTCTTC
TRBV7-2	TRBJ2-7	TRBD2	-	CASRATSGSKPRPYEQYF	TGTGCCAGCAGGGCGACTAGCGGGAGTAAGCCAAGACCCTACGAGCAGTACTTC
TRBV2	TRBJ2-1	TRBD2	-	CASSPLLAGGPGNEQFF	TGTGCCAGCAGTCCCTTACTAGCGGGAGGGCCGGGGAATGAGCAGTTCTTC
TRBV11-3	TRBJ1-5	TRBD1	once	CARSPTGGADQPQHF	TGTGCCAGAAGCCCGACAGGGGGCGCGGATCAGCCCCAGCATTTT
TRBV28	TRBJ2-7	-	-	CASRESDSLYEQYF	TGTGCCAGCAGAGAATCGGACAGCCTCTACGAGCAGTACTTC
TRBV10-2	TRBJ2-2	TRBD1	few	CASNNRGPAGELFF	TGCGCCAGCAATAACAGGGGGCCCGCCGGGGAGCTGTTTTTT
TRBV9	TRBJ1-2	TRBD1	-	CASSRQGGYGYTF	TGTGCCAGCAGCCGACAGGGAGGCTATGGCTACACCTTC
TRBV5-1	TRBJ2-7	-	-	CASSLGGFSSYEQYF	TGCGCCAGCAGCTTAGGGGGGTTCAGCTCCTACGAGCAGTACTTC
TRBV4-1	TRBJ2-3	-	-	CASSQDPGQFTDTQYF	TGCGCCAGCAGCCAAGATCCGGGGCAGTTCACAGATACGCAGTATTTT
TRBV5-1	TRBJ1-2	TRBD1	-	CASSLALGTGGSGYTF	TGCGCCAGCAGCTTGGCCCTCGGGACAGGGGGTAGCGGCTACACCTTC
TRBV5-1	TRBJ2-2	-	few	CASSPPGQTNTGELFF	TGCGCCAGCAGTCCTCCCGGACAGACGAACACCGGGGAGCTGTTTTTT
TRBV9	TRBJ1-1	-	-	CASSPPGQGNTEAFF	TGTGCCAGTAGCCCCCCCGGGCAGGGGAACACTGAAGCTTTCTTT
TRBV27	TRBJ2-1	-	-	CASSLGVGPEQFF	TGTGCCAGCAGTTTAGGCGTGGGGCCTGAGCAGTTCTTC
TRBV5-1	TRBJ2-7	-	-	CASSQDYTESGDEQYF	TGCGCCAGCAGCCAAGACTATACTGAATCTGGGGACGAGCAGTACTTC
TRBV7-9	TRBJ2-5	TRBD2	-	CASSLRASGGGQETQYF	TGTGCCAGCAGCTTAAGGGCTAGCGGGGGAGGACAAGAGACCCAGTACTTC
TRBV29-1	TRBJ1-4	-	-	CSVLGANEKLFF	TGCAGCGTTCTGGGAGCCAATGAAAAACTGTTTTTT
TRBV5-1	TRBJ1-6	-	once	CASSSGQGQTDNSPLHF	TGCGCCAGCAGCTCGGGGCAAGGACAGACTGATAATTCACCCCTCCACTTT
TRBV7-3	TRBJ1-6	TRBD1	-	CASSPGQSSYNSPLHF	TGTGCCAGCAGCCCGGGACAGAGCTCCTATAATTCACCCCTCCACTTT
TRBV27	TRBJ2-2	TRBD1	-	CASRGQGTGTGELFF	TGTGCCAGCAGGGGACAGGGGACGGGCACCGGGGAGCTGTTTTTT